These 9 T cell receptor beta chains were sequenced from one sample in a study of liver allograft versus peripheral blood T cells. The wider study: Blood and transplanted-liver T cell receptor repertoires from recipients were compared.

TCRdb re-derived calls from the reads in MiXCR, one entry per CDR3 protein. Here the sample spans thousands of distinct CDR3 sequences, about 15% being singletons. All receptors derive from a human patient who had a liver transplant. A share of the T cells may be of graft donor origin.

By share, this clonotype counts as medium-sized. The chain recombines TRBV19 with TRBJ2-1; 11 bases are shared with TRBD2. This CDR3 comprises 17 residues. Germline V gene sequence: CDR1 LNHDA, CDR2 SQIVND (reference sequence). Trimming at V came to 10 bases and at J to 0 bases, leaving 11 bases not matched to a gene. The DNA of the CDR3 is TGTGCCACCAATAGCGGGAGGGCTATAAGCTCCTACAATGAGCAGTTCTTC. Residues: CATNSGRAISSYNEQFF.

This clonotype ranks as medium-sized. The chain couples TRBV28 to TRBJ1-6; TRBD1 matches at 10 bases. The CDR3 has 14 residues. V dropped 10 bases and J dropped 9; count of bases not matched to a gene: 9. Germline V lookup: CDR1 MDHEN, CDR2 SYDVKM. CDR3 residues: CATLTGTGASPLHF. For the CDR3, the DNA is TGTGCCACCTTAACCGGGACAGGGGCTTCACCCCTCCACTTT.

This chain links TRBV7-3 with TRBJ2-2; D may be TRBD2 (6 bases). CDR3 size: 15 residues. V gave up 2 bases and J gave up 3 bases, with 10 bases separating them. From germline, CDR1 is SGHTA and CDR2 FQGTGA. The CDR3 region has the DNA TGTGCCAGCAGCTTACGAGGCGGGGACACCGGGGAGCTGTTTTTT. It is translated as CASSLRGGDTGELFF.

V and J are TRBV20-1 and TRBJ1-4; D uncertain. Germline CDR1 is DFQATT and CDR2 is SNEGSKA (reference sequence). The CDR3 extends over 11 amino acids. The germline V and J ends were trimmed by 3 bases and 8 bases, with 7 bases remaining between them. CDR3 DNA sequence: TGCAGTGCTAGGGTCACAGAAAAACTGTTTTTT. Translation gives CSARVTEKLFF.

There are a few counts of this clonotype. The chain recombines TRBV11-1 with TRBJ2-2; weak D call: TRBD1 (6 bases). CDR1 and CDR2 from the germline V gene are SGHAT and FQDESV (reference sequence). V was cut by 2 bases and J by 4 bases, with 14 bases left in between. The CDR3 is 16 amino acids. In nucleotides, the CDR3 is TGTGCCAGCAGCTTAATCCGGGGACACCCCACCGGGGAGCTGTTTTTT. Translating it yields CASSLIRGHPTGELFF. The full variable domain, in which reference TRBV11-1 and TRBJ2-2 provide the parts outside the CDR3, is EAEVAQSPRYKITEKSQAVAFWCDPISGHATLYWYRQILGQGPELLVQFQDESVVDDSQLPKDRFSAERLKGVDSTLKIQPAELGDSAMYLCASSLIRGHPTGELFFGEGSRLTVL.

This clonotype was seen many times. The chain links TRBV20-1 to TRBJ2-3; 11 bases line up with TRBD2. CDR1 and CDR2 from the germline V gene are DFQATT and SNEGSKA (reference sequence). This CDR3 has 17 residues. V shed 5 bases and J 5 bases; nucleotides not matched to a gene: 15. CDR3 residues: CSAPQTLAGGAGDTQYF. The CDR3 nucleotides read TGCAGTGCTCCACAGACTCTAGCGGGGGGAGCTGGAGATACGCAGTATTTT.

This clonotype qualifies as medium-sized. This sequence joins TRBV19 and TRBJ2-3; D uncertain. Between the trimmed V and J ends, which lost 1 base and 4 bases, there was a span of 6 bases. Germline V CDR1 and CDR2: LNHDA, SQIVND (reference sequence). This CDR3 is built from 13 residues. In nucleotides, the CDR3 is TGTGCCAGTAGTATAGTGGGGTCAGATACGCAGTATTTT. The encoded protein is CASSIVGSDTQYF.

This clonotype was seen repeatedly, ten times or more. The rearrangement joins TRBV6-2 or TRBV6-3 to TRBJ1-3, with 7 bases aligning to TRBD1. Germline V lookup: CDR1 MNHEY, CDR2 SVGEGT. This CDR3 has 16 residues. The V gene end was trimmed by 7 bases and the J gene end by 0 bases; junction bases not matched to a gene: 9. The CDR3 DNA sequence: TGTGCCAGCACCACCCCCGGGACAGACTCTGGAAACACCATATATTTT. Its translation is CASTTPGTDSGNTIYF.

The chain combines TRBV20-1 with TRBJ1-5; 8 bases agree with TRBD1. J was trimmed by 2 bases and V by 3 bases; bases with no gene match: 12. Germline CDR1 and CDR2: DFQATT and SNEGSKA (reference sequence). This CDR3 is built from 17 residues. CDR3 sequence: CSARPSRGLGGNQPQHF. The CDR3 nucleotides are TGCAGTGCTAGGCCGAGCAGGGGGCTGGGGGGCAATCAGCCCCAGCATTTT.